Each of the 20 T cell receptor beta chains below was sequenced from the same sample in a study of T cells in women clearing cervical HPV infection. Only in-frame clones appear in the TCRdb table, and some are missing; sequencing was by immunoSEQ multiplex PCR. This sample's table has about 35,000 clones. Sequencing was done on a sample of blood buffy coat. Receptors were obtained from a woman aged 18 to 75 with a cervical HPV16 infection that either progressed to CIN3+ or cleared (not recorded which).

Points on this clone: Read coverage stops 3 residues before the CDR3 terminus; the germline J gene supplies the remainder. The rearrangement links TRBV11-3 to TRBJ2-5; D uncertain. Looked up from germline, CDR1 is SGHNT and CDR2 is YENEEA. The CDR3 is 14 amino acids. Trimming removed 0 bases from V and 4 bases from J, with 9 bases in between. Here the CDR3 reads CASSLDRVGETQYF. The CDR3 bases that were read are TGTGCCAGCAGCTTAGATAGGGTTGGAGAGACC.

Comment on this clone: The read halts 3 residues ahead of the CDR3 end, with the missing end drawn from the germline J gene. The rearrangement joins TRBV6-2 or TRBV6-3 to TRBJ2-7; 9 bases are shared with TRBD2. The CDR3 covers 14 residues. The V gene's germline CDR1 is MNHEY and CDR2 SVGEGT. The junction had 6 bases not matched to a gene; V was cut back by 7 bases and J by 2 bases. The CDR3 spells CASKRLADPYEQYF. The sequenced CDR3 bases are TGTGCCAGCAAACGACTAGCGGACCCCTACGAG.

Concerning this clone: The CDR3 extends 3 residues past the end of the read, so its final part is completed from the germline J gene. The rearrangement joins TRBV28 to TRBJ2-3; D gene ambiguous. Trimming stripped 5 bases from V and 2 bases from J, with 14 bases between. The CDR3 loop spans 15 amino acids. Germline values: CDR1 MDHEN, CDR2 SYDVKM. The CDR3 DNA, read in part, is TGTGCCAGCAGTCCAGACATTTACCCCACAGATACG. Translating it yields CASSPDIYPTDT. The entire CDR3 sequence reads CASSPDIYPTDTQYF.

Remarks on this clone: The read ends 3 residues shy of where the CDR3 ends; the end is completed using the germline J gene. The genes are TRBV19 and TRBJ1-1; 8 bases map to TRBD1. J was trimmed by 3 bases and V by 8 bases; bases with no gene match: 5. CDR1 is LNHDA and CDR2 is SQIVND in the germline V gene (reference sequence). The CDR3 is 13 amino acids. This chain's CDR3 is CASHGQGYTEAFF. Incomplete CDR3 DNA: TGTGCCAGTCACGGACAGGGTTACACTGAA. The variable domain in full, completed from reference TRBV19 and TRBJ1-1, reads DGGITQSPKYLFRKEGQNVTLSCEQNLNHDAMYWYRQDPGQGLRLIYYSQIVNDFQKGDIAEGYSVSREKKESFPLTVTSAQKNPTAFYLCASHGQGYTEAFFGQGTRLTVV.

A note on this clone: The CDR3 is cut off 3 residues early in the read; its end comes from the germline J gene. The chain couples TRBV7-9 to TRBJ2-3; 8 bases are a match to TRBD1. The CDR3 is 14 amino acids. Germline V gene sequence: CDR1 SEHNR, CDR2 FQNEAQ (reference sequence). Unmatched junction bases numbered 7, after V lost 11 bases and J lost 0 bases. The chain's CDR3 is CAGTGGISTDTQYF. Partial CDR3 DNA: TGTGCCGGCACAGGGGGAATTAGCACAGATACG.

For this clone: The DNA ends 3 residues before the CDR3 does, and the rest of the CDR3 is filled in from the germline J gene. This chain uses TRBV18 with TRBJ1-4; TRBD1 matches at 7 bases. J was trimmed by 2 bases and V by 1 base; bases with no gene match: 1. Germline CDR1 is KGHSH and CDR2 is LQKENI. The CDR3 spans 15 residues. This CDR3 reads CASSPQTGTNEKLFF. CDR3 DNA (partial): TGTGCCAGCTCACCACAGACAGGGACTAATGAAAAA.

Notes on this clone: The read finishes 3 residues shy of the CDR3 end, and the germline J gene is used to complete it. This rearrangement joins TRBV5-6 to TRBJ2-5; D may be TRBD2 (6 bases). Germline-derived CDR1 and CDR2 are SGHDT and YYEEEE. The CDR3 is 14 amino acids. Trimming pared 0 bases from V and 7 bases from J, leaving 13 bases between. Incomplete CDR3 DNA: TGTGCCAGCAGCTTGGGACCCCTCGGGGGGACC. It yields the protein CASSLGPLGGT. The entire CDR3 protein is CASSLGPLGGTQYF.

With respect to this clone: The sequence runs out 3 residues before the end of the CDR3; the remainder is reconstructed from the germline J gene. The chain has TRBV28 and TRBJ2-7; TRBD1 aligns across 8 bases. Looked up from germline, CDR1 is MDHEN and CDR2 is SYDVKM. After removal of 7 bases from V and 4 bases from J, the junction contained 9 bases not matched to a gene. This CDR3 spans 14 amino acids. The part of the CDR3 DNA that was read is TGTGCCAGCACCTCAGGGGGCAACCCGTACGAG. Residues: CASTSGGNPYE. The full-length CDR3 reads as CASTSGGNPYEQYF.

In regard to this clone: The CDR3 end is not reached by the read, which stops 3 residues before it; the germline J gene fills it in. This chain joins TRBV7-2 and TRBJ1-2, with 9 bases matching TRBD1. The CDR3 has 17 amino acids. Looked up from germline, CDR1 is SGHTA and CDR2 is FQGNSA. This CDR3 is CASSLAFTGGPSYDYTF. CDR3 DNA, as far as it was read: TGTGCCAGCAGCTTAGCCTTTACAGGGGGCCCCTCCTACGAC.

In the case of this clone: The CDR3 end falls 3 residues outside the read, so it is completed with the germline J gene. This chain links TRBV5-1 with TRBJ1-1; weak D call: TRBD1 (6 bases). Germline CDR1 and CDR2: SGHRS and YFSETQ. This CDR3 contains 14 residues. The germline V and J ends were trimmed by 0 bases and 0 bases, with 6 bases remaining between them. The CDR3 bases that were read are TGCGCCAGCAGCTTGGAGGGGGTGAACACTGAA. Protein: CASSLEGVNTE. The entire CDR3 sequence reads CASSLEGVNTEAFF. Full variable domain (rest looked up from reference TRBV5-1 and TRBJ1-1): KAGVTQTPRYLIKTRGQQVTLSCSPISGHRSVSWYQQTPGQGLQFLFEYFSETQRNKGNFPGRFSGRQFSNSRSEMNVSTLELGDSALYLCASSLEGVNTEAFFGQGTRLTVV.

The CDR3 is CASSSTSGGPQETQYF. The part of the CDR3 DNA that was read is TGTGCCAGCTCATCGACTAGCGGGGGCCCCCAAGAGACC. V and J are TRBV18 and TRBJ2-5; 12 nucleotides line up with TRBD2. The CDR3 goes on 3 residues after the read ends, and that part is filled in from the germline J gene. Germline trimming cut 5 bases from V and 1 base from J; bases unmatched to any gene: 5. CDR1 and CDR2 from the germline V gene are KGHSH and LQKENI. The length of the CDR3 is 16 residues.

Incomplete CDR3 DNA: TGCAGCGTTGTGGGGACAATGAACACTGAA. It encodes CSVVGTMNTE. The CDR3 in full is CSVVGTMNTEAFF. The genes are TRBV29-1 and TRBJ1-1, with TRBD1 as a possible D gene (6 bases). Sequencing ends 3 residues short of the CDR3 end; the germline J gene provides the rest. Trimming took 4 bases from V and 0 from J, leaving 9 bases between them. The CDR3 is 13 amino acids. Germline V gene data show CDR1 as SQVTM and CDR2 as ANQGSEA.

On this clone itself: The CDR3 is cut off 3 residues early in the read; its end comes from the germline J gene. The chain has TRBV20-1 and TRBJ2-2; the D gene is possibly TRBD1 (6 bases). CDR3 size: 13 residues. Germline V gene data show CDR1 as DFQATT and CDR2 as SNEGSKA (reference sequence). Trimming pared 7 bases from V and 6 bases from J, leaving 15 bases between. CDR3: CSVNRAVAGELFF. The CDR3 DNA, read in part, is TGCAGTGTGAACAGGGCGGTTGCCGGGGAG.

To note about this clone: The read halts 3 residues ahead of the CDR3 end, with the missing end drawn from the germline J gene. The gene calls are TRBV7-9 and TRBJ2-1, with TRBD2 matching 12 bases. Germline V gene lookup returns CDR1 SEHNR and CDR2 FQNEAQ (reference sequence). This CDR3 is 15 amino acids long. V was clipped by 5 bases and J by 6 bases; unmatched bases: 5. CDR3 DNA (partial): TGTGCCAGCAGCCCGGGACTAGCGGGCCTCAATGAG. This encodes CASSPGLAGLNE. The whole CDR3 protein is CASSPGLAGLNEQFF.

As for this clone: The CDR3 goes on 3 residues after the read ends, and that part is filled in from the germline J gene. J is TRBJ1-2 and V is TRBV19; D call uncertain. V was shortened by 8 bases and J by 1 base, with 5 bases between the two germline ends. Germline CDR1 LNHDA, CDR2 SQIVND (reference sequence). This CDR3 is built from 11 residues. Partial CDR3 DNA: TGTGCCAGTTCCTATAACTATGGC. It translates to CASSYNYG. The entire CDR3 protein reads CASSYNYGYTF.

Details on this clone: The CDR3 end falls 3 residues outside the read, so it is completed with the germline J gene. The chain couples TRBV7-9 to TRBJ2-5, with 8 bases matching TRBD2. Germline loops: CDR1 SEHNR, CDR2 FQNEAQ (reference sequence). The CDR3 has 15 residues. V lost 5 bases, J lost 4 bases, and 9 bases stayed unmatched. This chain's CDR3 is CASSIPGGRGETQYF. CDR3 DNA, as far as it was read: TGTGCCAGCAGCATTCCGGGGGGGCGGGGAGAGACC.

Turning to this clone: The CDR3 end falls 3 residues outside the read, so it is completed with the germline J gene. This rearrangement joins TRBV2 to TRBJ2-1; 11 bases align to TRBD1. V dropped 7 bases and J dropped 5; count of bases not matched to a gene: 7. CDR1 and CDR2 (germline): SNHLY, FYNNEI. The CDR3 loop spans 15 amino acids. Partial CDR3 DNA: TGTGCCAGCATTACCGGGACAGGGGGGCACAATGAG. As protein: CASITGTGGHNE. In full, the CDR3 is CASITGTGGHNEQFF. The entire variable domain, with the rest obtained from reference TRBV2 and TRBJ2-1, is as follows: EPEVTQTPSHQVTQMGQEVILRCVPISNHLYFYWYRQILGQKVEFLVSFYNNEISEKSEIFDDQFSVERPDGSNFTLKIRSTKLEDSAMYFCASITGTGGHNEQFFGPGTRLTVL.

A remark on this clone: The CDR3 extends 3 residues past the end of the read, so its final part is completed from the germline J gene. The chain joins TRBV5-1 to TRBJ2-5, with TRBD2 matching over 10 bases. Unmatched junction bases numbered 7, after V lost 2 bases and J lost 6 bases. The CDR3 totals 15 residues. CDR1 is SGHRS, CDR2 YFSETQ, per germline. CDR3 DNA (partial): TGCGCCAGCAGCTTAGACGGGACTAGCGCACAGACC. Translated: CASSLDGTSAQT. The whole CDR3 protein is CASSLDGTSAQTQYF. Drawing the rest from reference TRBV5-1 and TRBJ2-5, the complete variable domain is KAGVTQTPRYLIKTRGQQVTLSCSPISGHRSVSWYQQTPGQGLQFLFEYFSETQRNKGNFPGRFSGRQFSNSRSEMNVSTLELGDSALYLCASSLDGTSAQTQYFGPGTRLLVL.

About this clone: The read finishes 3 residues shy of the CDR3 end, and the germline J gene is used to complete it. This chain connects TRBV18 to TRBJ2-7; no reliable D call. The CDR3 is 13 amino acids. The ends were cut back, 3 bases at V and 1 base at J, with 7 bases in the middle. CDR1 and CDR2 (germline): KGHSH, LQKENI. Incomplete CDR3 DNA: TGTGCCAGCTCACCCCAAGGGTCCTACGAG. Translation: CASSPQGSYE. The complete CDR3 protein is CASSPQGSYEQYF.

CDR3 loop: CASTSTGTGGYEQYF. Partial CDR3 DNA: TGTGCCAGCACTTCGACCGGGACAGGGGGTTACGAG. This rearrangement joins TRBV12-3 or TRBV12-4 to TRBJ2-7, with TRBD1 identical over 11 bases. The read stops 3 residues short of the end of the CDR3; the missing end is completed from the germline J gene. The V and J ends lost 7 bases and 4 bases, in that order; junction bases with no gene match: 9. CDR3 length: 15 residues.